The sequence of this TCR beta chain was determined in a study of early T cells in non-severe SARS-CoV-2 infection. Findings and limits, study-wide: Sequences matched to VDJdb favored anti-spike CD8 responses, while private and CD4 specificities were missed.

TCRdb re-called the 5' RACE reads with MiXCR, one entry per CDR3 protein. In the table there are about 97,000 distinct CDR3 sequences, approximately 11% of which are singletons. This clonotype was detected ten times or more. No antigen is known for it. This sequence was found in an adult who was a healthcare worker with PCR-confirmed SARS-CoV-2 infection or an uninfected control (not recorded which). Sequenced here: whole blood, sampled at baseline.

The CDR3: CASSASGVEDIQYF. Here the CDR3 DNA reads TGTGCCAGCAGCGCATCGGGGGTCGAGGACATTCAGTACTTC. V is TRBV7-3 and J is TRBJ2-4; the D gene is possibly TRBD2 (6 bases). Germline CDR1 SGHTA, CDR2 FQGTGA. The CDR3 sequence is 14 residues long. Trimming took off 5 bases at V and 8 bases at J, with 16 bases between the two ends.